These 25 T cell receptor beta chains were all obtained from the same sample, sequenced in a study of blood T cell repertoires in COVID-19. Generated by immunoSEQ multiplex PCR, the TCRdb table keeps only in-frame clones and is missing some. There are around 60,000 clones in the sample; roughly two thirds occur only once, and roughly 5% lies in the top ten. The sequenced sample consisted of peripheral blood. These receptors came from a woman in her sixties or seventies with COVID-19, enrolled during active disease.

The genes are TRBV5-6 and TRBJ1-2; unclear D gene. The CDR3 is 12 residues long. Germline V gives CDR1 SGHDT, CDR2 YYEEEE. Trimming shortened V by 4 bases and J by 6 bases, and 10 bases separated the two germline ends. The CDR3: CASSLWGDGYTF. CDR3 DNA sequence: TGTGCCAGCAGCCTGTGGGGAGATGGCTACACCTTC.

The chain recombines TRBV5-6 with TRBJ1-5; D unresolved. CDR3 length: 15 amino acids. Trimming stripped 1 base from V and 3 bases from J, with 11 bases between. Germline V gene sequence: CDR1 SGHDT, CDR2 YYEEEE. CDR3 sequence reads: CASSLTVSSNQPQHF. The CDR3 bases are TGTGCCAGCAGCTTGACGGTTTCCTCCAATCAGCCCCAGCATTTT.

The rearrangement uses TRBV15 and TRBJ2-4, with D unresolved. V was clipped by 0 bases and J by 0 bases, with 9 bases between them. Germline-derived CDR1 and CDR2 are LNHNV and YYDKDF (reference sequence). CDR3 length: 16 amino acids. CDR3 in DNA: TGTGCCACCAGCAGAGATCTTAGTTTAGCCAAAAACATTCAGTACTTC. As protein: CATSRDLSLAKNIQYF.

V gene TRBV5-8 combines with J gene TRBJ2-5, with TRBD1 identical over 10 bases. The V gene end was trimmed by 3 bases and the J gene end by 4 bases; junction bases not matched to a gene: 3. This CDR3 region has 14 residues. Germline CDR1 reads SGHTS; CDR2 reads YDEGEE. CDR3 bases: TGTGCCAGCAGCTGGACAGGGGGGCGAGAGACCCAGTACTTC. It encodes CASSWTGGRETQYF.

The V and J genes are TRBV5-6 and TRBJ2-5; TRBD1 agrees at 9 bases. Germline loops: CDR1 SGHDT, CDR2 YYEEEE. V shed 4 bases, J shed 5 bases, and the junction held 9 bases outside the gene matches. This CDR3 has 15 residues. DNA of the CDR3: TGTGCCAGCAGCCCGGGACAGGGAAAGGGGGAGACCCAGTACTTC. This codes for CASSPGQGKGETQYF.

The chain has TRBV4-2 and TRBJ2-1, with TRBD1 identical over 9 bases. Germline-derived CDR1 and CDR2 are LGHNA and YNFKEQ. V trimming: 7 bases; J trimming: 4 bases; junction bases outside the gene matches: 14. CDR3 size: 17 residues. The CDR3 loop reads CASTPGTGTAVYNEQFF. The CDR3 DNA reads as TGTGCCAGCACCCCGGGGACAGGGACAGCGGTTTACAATGAGCAGTTCTTC.

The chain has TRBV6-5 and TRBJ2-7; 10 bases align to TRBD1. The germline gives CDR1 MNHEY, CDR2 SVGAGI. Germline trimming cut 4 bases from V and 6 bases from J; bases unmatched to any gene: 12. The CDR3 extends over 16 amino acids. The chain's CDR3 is CASSSPRGQGRGEQYF. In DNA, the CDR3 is TGTGCCAGCAGTTCCCCGAGGGGACAGGGGAGGGGCGAGCAGTACTTC.

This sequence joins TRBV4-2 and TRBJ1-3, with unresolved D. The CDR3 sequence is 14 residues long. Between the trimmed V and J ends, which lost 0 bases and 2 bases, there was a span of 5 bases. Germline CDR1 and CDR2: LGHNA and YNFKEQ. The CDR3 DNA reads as TGTGCCAGCAGCCAAGAGGCAGCTGGAAACACCATATATTTT. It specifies CASSQEAAGNTIYF.

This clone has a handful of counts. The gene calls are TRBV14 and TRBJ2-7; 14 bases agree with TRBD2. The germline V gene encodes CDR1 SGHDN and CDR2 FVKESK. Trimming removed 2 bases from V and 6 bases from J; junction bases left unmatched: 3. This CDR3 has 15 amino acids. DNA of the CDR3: TGTGCCAGCAGCCAAATGACTAGCGGGGGGGCCGAGCAGTACTTC. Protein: CASSQMTSGGAEQYF.

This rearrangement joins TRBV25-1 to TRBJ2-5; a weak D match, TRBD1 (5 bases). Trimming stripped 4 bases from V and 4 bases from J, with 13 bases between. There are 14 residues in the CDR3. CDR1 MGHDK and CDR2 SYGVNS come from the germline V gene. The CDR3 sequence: CASSGRQSPETQYF. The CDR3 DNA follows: TGTGCCAGCAGTGGCCGACAGAGCCCAGAGACCCAGTACTTC.

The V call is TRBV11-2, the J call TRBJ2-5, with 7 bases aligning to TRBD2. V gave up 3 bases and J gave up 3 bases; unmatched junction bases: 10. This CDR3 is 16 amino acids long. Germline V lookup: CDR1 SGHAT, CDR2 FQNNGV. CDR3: CASSFSAGRPEETQYF. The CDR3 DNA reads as TGTGCCAGCAGCTTTTCCGCCGGGAGGCCCGAAGAGACCCAGTACTTC.

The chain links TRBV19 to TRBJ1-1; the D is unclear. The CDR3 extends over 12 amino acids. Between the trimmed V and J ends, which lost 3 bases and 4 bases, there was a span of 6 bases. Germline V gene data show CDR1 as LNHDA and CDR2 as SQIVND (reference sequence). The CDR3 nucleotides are TGTGCCAGTAGTATGTCTAGCACTGAAGCTTTCTTT. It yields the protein CASSMSSTEAFF.

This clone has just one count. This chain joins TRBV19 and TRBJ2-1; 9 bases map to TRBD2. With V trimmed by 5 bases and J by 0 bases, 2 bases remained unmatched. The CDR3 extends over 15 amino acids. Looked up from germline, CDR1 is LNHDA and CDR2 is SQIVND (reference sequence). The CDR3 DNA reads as TGTGCCAGTAGTTTTAGCGGGGGCTCCTACAATGAGCAGTTCTTC. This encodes CASSFSGGSYNEQFF.

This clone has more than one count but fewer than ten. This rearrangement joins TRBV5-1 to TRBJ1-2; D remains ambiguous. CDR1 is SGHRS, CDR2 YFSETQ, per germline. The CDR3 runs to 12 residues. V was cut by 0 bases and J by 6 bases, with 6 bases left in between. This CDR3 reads CASSLGLDGYTF. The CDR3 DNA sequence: TGCGCCAGCAGCTTGGGACTGGATGGCTACACCTTC.

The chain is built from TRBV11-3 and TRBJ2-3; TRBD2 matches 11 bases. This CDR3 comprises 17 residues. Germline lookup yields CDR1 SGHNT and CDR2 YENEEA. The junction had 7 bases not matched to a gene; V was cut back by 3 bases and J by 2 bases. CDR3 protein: CASSFVLAGGLTDTQYF. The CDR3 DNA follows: TGTGCCAGCAGCTTCGTCTTAGCGGGAGGGCTCACAGATACGCAGTATTTT.

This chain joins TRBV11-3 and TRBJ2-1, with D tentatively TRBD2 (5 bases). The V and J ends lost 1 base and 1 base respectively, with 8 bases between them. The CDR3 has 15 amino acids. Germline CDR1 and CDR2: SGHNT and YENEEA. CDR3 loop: CASSLGEWSYNEQFF. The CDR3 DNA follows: TGTGCCAGCAGCTTAGGGGAGTGGTCCTACAATGAGCAGTTCTTC. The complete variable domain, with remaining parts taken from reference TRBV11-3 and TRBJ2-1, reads EAGVVQSPRYKIIEKKQPVAFWCNPISGHNTLYWYLQNLGQGPELLIRYENEEAVDDSQLPKDRFSAERLKGVDSTLKIQPAELGDSAVYLCASSLGEWSYNEQFFGPGTRLTVL.

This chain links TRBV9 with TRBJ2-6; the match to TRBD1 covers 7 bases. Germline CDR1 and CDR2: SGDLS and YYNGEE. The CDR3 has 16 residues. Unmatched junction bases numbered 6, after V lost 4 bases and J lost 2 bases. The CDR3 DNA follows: TGTGCCAGCAGCCCGGGAACAGGGGCTGGGGCCAACGTCCTGACTTTC. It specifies CASSPGTGAGANVLTF.

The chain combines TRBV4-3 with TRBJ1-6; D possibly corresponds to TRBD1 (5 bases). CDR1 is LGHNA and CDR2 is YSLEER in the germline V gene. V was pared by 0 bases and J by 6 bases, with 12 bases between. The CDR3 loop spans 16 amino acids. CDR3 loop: CASSQDWTLLNSPLHF. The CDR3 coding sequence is TGCGCCAGCAGCCAAGATTGGACATTGCTTAATTCACCCCTCCACTTT.

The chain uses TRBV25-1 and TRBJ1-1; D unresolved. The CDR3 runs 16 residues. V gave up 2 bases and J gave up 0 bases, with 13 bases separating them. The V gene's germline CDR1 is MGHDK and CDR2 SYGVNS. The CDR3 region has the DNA TGTGCCAGCAGTGAAGCGGTCAGTTCAATGAACACTGAAGCTTTCTTT. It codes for CASSEAVSSMNTEAFF. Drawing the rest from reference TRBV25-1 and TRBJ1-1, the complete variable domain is EADIYQTPRYLVIGTGKKITLECSQTMGHDKMYWYQQDPGMELHLIHYSYGVNSTEKGDLSSESTVSRIRTEHFPLTLESARPSHTSQYLCASSEAVSSMNTEAFFGQGTRLTVV.

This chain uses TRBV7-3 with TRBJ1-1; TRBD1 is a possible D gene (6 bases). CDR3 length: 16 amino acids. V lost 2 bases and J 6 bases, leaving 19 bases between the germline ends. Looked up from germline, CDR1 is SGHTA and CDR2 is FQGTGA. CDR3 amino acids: CASSLGGTGRRAEAFF. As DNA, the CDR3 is TGTGCCAGCAGCTTAGGGGGAACAGGGCGTAGGGCTGAAGCTTTCTTT. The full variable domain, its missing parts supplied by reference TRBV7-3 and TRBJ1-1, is GAGVSQTPSNKVTEKGKYVELRCDPISGHTALYWYRQSLGQGPEFLIYFQGTGAADDSGLPNDRFFAVRPEGSVSTLKIQRTERGDSAVYLCASSLGGTGRRAEAFFGQGTRLTVV.

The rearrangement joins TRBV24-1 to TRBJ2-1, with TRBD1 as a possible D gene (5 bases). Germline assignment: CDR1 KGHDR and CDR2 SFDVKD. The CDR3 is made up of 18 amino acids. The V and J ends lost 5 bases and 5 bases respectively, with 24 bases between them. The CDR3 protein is CATSAQGAPTASNNEQFF. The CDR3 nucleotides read TGTGCCACCAGTGCCCAAGGGGCCCCAACCGCTAGTAACAATGAGCAGTTCTTC.

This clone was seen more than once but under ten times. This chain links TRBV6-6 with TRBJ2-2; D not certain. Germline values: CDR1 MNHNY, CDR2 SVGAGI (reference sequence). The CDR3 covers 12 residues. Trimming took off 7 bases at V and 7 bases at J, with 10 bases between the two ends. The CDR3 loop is CASTRESGELFF. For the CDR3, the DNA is TGTGCCAGCACCCGTGAGAGCGGGGAGCTGTTTTTT.

The CDR3 loop reads CASSLGGLAGGPGRETQYF. CDR3 coding DNA: TGTGCCAGCAGCTTAGGGGGACTAGCGGGAGGGCCGGGGAGGGAGACCCAGTACTTC. The chain joins TRBV11-3 to TRBJ2-5; TRBD2 matches 16 bases. The V and J ends lost 1 base and 5 bases, in that order; junction bases with no gene match: 10. This CDR3 has 19 residues. In germline, CDR1 is SGHNT, CDR2 YENEEA.

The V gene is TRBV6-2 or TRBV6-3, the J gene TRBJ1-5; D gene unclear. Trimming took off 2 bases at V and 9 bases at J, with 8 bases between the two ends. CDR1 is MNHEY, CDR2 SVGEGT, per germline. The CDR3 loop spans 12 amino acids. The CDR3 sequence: CASSYVSRPQHF. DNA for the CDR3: TGTGCCAGCAGTTACGTTAGTAGGCCCCAGCATTTT.

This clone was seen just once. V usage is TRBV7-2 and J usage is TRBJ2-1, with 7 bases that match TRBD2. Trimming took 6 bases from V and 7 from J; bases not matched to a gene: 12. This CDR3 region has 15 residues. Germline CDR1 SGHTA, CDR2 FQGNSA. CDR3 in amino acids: CASRPAGTIYNEQFF. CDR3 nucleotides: TGTGCCAGCAGACCAGCCGGGACTATCTATAATGAGCAGTTCTTC. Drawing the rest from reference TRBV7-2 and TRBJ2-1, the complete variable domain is GAGVSQSPSNKVTEKGKDVELRCDPISGHTALYWYRQSLGQGLEFLIYFQGNSAPDKSGLPSDRFSAERTGGSVSTLTIQRTQQEDSAVYLCASRPAGTIYNEQFFGPGTRLTVL.